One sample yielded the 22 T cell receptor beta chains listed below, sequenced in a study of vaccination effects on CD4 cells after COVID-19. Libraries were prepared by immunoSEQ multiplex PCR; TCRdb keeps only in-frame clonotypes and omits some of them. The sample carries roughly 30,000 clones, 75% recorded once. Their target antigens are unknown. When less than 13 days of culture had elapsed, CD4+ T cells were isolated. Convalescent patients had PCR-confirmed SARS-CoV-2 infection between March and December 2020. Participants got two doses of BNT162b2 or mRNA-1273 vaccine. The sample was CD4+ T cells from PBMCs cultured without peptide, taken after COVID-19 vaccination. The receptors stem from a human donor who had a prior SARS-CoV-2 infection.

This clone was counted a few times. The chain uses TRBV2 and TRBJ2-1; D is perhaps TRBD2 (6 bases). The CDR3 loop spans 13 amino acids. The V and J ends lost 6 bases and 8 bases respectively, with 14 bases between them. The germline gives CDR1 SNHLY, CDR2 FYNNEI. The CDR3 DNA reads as TGTGCCAGCAGCCCTCGGGGGATCCATGAGCAGTTCTTC. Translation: CASSPRGIHEQFF.

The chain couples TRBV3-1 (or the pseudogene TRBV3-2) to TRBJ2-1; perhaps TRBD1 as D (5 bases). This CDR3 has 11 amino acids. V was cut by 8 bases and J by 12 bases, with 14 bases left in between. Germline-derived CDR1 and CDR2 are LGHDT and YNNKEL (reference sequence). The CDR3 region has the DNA TGTGCCAGCCAGGGCCCGTCTGGGCAGTTCTTC. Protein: CASQGPSGQFF.

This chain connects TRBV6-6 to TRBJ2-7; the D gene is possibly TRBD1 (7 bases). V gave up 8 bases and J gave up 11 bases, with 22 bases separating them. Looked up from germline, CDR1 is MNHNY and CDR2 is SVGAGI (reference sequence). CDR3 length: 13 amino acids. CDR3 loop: CASASGTAGGEYF. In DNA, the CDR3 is TGTGCCAGCGCCTCCGGGACAGCAGGCGGGGAGTACTTC.

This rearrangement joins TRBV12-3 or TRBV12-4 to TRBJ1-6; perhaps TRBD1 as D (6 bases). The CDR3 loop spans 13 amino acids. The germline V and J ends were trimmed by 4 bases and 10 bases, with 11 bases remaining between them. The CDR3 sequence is CASSWGPDSPLHF. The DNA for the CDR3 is TGTGCCAGCAGTTGGGGGCCAGACTCACCCCTCCACTTT.

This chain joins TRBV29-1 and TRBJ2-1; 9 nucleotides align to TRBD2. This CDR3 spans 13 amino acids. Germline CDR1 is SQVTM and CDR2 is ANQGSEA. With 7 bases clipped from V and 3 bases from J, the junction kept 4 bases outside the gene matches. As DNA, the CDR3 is TGCAGCGCTTCTAGCGGGAACTACAATGAGCAGTTCTTC. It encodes CSASSGNYNEQFF.

The CDR3: CASTERPYLLETQYF. The DNA for the CDR3 is TGTGCCAGCACCGAACGGCCGTACCTCTTAGAGACCCAGTACTTC. The V call is TRBV6-4, the J call TRBJ2-5; D gene uncertain. V lost 7 bases, J lost 4 bases, and 19 bases lay in between. Germline V gene lookup returns CDR1 MRHNA and CDR2 SNTAGT. This CDR3 region has 15 residues.

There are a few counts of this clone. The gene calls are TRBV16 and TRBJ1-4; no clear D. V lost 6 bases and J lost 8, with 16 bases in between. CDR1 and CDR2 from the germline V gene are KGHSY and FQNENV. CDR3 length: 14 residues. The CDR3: CASSQAIPREKLFF. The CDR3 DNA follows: TGTGCCAGCAGTCAGGCCATCCCTCGGGAAAAACTGTTTTTT.

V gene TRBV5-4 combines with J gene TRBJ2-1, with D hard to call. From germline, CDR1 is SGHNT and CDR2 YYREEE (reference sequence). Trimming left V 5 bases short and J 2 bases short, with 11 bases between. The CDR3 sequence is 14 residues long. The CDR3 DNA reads TGTGCCAGCAGTCCCGGGCTAGCCTACAATGAGCAGTTCTTC. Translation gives CASSPGLAYNEQFF.

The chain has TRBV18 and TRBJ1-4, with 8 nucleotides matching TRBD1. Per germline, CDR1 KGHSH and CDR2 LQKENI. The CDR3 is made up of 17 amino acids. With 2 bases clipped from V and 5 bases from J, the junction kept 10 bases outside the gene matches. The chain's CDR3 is CASSPLQQGAMNEKLFF. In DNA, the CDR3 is TGTGCCAGCTCACCATTGCAGCAGGGGGCGATGAATGAAAAACTGTTTTTT. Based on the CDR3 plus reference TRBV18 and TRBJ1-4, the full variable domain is NAGVMQNPRHLVRRRGQEARLRCSPMKGHSHVYWYRQLPEEGLKFMVYLQKENIIDESGMPKERFSAEFPKEGPSILRIQQVVRGDSAAYFCASSPLQQGAMNEKLFFGSGTQLSVL.

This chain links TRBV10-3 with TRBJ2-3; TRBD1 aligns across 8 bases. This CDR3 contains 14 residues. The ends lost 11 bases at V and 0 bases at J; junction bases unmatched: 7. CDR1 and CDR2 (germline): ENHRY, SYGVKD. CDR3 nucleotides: TGTGCCTCAGGGGGCGGTGCTAGCACAGATACGCAGTATTTT. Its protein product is CASGGGASTDTQYF.

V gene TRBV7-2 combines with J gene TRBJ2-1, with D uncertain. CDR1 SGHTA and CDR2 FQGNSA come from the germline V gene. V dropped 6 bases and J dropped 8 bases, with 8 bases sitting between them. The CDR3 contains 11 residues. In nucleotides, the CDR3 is TGTGCCAGCAGAAAATGGGATGAGCAGTTCTTC. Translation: CASRKWDEQFF.

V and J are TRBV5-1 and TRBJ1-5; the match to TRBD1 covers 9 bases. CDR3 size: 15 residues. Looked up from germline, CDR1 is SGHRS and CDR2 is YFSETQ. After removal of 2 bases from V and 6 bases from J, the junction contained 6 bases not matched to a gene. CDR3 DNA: TGCGCCAGCAGCTTAAGTACAGGGGGCGGTCAGCCCCAGCATTTT. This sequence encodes CASSLSTGGGQPQHF.

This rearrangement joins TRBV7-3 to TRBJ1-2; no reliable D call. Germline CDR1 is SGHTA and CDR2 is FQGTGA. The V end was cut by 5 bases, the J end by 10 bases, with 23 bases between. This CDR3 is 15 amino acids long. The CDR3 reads CASSDANKGSDDYTF. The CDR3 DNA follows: TGTGCCAGCAGCGACGCAAATAAAGGATCTGACGACTACACCTTC. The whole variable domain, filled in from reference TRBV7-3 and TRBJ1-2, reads GAGVSQTPSNKVTEKGKYVELRCDPISGHTALYWYRQSLGQGPEFLIYFQGTGAADDSGLPNDRFFAVRPEGSVSTLKIQRTERGDSAVYLCASSDANKGSDDYTFGSGTRLTVV.

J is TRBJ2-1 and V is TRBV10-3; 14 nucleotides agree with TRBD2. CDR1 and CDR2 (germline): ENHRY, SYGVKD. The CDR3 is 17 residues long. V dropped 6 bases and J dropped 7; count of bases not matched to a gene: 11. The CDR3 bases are TGTGCCATCAGGGGGGGGACTAGCGGGAGTTCCACTAATGAGCAGTTCTTC. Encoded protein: CAIRGGTSGSSTNEQFF.

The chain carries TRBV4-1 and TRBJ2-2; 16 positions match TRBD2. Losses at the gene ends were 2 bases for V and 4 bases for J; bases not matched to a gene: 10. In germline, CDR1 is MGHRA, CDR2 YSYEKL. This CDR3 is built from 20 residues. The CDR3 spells CASSQLGLAGGPSGTGELFF. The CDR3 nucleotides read TGCGCCAGCAGCCAACTGGGACTAGCGGGGGGGCCTTCGGGCACCGGGGAGCTGTTTTTT.

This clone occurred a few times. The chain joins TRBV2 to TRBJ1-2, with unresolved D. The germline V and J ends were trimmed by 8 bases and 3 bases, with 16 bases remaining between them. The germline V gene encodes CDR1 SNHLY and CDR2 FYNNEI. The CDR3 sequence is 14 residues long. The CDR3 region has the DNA TGTGCCAGCGATGCCCGTGAGGGCGACTATGGCTACACCTTC. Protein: CASDAREGDYGYTF. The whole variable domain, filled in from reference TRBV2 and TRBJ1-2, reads EPEVTQTPSHQVTQMGQEVILRCVPISNHLYFYWYRQILGQKVEFLVSFYNNEISEKSEIFDDQFSVERPDGSNFTLKIRSTKLEDSAMYFCASDAREGDYGYTFGSGTRLTVV.

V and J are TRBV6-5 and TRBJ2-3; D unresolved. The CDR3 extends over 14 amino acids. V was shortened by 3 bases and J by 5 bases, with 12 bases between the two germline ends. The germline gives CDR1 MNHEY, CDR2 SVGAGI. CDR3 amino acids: CASSYGDMGDTQYF. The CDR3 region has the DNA TGTGCCAGCAGTTATGGTGACATGGGAGATACGCAGTATTTT.

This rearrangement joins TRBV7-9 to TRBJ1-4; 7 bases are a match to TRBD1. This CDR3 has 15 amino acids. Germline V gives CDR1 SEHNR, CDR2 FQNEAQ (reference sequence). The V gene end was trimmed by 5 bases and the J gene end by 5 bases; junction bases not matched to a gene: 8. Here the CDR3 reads CASSPRQGQNEKLFF. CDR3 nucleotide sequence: TGTGCCAGCAGCCCCCGACAGGGACAGAATGAAAAACTGTTTTTT.

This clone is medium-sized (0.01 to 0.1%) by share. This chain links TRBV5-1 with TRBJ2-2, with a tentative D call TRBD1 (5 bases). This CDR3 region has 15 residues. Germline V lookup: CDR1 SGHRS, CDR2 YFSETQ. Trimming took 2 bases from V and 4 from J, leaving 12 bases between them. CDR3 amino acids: CASSLGATGTGELFF. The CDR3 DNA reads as TGCGCCAGCAGCTTAGGAGCTACAGGCACCGGGGAGCTGTTTTTT.

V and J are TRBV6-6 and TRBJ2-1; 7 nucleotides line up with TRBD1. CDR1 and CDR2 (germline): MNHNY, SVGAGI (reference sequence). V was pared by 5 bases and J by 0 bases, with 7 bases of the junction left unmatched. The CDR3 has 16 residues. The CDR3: CASSAPDRSSYNEQFF. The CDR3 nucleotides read TGTGCCAGCAGTGCCCCGGACAGGAGCTCCTACAATGAGCAGTTCTTC.

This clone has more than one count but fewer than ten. The CDR3 protein is CASSLGVGDSYEQYF. CDR3 coding DNA: TGCGCCAGCAGCTTGGGGGTCGGAGACAGCTACGAGCAGTACTTC. This chain connects TRBV5-1 to TRBJ2-7, with D possibly matching TRBD1 (5 bases). With 0 bases removed from V and 3 bases from J, the gap between germline ends came to 13 bases. In germline, CDR1 is SGHRS, CDR2 YFSETQ. The CDR3 length is 15 residues.

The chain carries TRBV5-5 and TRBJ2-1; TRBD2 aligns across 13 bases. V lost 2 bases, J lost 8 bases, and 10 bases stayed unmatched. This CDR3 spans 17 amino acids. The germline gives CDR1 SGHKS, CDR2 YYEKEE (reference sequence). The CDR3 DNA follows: TGTGCCAGCAGCTTCTCCCGGACTAGCGGGAGTCGCGATGAGCAGTTCTTC. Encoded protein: CASSFSRTSGSRDEQFF.